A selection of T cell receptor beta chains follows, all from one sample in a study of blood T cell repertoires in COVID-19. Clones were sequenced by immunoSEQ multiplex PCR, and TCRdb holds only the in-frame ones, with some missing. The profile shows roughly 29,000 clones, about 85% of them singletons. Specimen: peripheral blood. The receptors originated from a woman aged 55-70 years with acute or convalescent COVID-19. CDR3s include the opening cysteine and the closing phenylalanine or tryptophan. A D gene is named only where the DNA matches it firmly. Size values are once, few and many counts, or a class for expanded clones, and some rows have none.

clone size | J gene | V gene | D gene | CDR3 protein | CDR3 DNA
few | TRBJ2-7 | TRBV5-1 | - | CASSLSAGSYEQYF | TGCGCCAGCAGCTTGTCCGCAGGGTCCTACGAGCAGTACTTC
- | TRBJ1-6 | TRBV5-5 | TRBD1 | CASSLGGQGSLHF | TGTGCCAGCAGCTTGGGGGGACAGGGGTCCCTCCACTTT
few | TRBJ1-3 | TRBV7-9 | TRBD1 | CASSGGQGKVGNTIYF | TGTGCCAGCAGCGGGGGACAGGGGAAAGTTGGAAACACCATATATTTT
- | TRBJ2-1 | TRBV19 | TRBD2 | CASSMIRGGSYNEQFF | TGTGCCAGTAGTATGATTCGGGGGGGCTCCTACAATGAGCAGTTCTTC
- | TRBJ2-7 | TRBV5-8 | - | CASSLARYEQYF | TGTGCCAGCAGCTTGGCACGGTACGAGCAGTACTTC
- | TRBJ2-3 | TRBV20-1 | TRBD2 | CSASQVDGGYTDTQYF | TGCAGTGCTAGTCAGGTCGACGGGGGGTACACAGATACGCAGTATTTT
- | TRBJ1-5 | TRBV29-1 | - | CSAGEGRNQPQHF | TGCAGCGCTGGGGAAGGGAGAAATCAGCCCCAGCATTTT
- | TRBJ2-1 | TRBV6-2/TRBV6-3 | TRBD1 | CASSYGRGPYNEQFF | TGTGCCAGCAGTTACGGAAGGGGGCCATACAATGAGCAGTTCTTC
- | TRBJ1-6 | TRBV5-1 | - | CASSLVAGINSPLHF | TGCGCCAGCAGCTTGGTCGCCGGGATTAATTCACCCCTCCACTTT
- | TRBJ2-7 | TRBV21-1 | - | CASSTRTGVIYEQYF | TGTGCCAGCAGCACGAGGACAGGGGTGATCTACGAGCAGTACTTC
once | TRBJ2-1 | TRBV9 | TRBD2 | CASSDQAGGYNEQFF | TGTGCCAGCAGCGATCAAGCGGGGGGGTACAATGAGCAGTTCTTC
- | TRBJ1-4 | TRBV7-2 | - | CASSFYSLNEKLFF | TGTGCCAGCAGCTTTTACAGTTTGAATGAAAAACTGTTTTTT
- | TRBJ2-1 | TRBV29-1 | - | CSVEDPGSFF | TGCAGCGTTGAAGATCCAGGGTCGTTCTTC
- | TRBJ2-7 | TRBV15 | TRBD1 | CATSLGTGASYEQYF | TGTGCCACCAGCCTTGGGACAGGGGCCTCCTACGAGCAGTACTTC
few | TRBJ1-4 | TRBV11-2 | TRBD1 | CASSPRTGNEKLFF | TGTGCCAGCAGCCCGCGGACAGGCAATGAAAAACTGTTTTTT
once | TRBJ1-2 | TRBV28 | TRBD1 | CASSFQGDYGYTF | TGTGCCAGCAGTTTCCAGGGGGACTATGGCTACACCTTC
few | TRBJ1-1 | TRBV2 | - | CASIGRDWTEAFF | TGTGCCAGCATTGGCAGGGATTGGACTGAAGCTTTCTTT
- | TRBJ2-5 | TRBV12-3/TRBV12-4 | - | CASRPLAQETQYF | TGTGCCAGCAGGCCATTAGCTCAGGAGACCCAGTACTTC
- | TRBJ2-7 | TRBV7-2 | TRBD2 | CASSFGLQLAGAVEQYF | TGTGCCAGCAGCTTCGGACTACAACTAGCGGGGGCCGTCGAGCAGTACTTC
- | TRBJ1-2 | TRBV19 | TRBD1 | CASSRDSSPWRGYTF | TGTGCCAGTAGCCGGGACAGCTCCCCGTGGAGGGGCTACACCTTC
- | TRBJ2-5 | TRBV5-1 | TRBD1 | CASSLAPQGARETQYF | TGCGCCAGCAGCTTGGCCCCGCAGGGGGCGAGAGAGACCCAGTACTTC
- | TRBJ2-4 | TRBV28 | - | CASSLPSPGKNIQYF | TGTGCCAGCAGTTTACCCAGTCCGGGGAAAAACATTCAGTACTTC
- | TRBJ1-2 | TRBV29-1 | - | CSVGIMGNYGYTF | TGCAGCGTTGGAATTATGGGCAACTATGGCTACACCTTC
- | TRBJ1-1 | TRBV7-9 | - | CASSLGRGGDEAFF | TGTGCCAGCAGCTTAGGTCGAGGGGGGGATGAAGCTTTCTTT
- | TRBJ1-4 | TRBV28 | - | CASSTRGGREKLFF | TGTGCCAGCAGTACGAGGGGAGGAAGGGAAAAACTGTTTTTT
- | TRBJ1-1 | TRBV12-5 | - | CASGLVPTLIGGRGTEAFF | TGTGCTAGTGGTTTGGTACCTACACTGATCGGGGGACGGGGCACTGAAGCTTTCTTT
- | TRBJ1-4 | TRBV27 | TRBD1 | CASSSQGGATNEKLFF | TGTGCCAGCAGTTCACAGGGGGGGGCAACTAATGAAAAACTGTTTTTT
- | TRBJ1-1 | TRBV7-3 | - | CASSSQPLPEGTEAFF | TGTGCCAGCAGCTCGCAACCCTTACCAGAGGGCACTGAAGCTTTCTTT
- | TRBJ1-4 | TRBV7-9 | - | CASSLNRQGGEKLFF | TGTGCCAGCAGCTTAAACAGGCAGGGAGGTGAAAAACTGTTTTTT
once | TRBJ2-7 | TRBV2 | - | CASTGGQTYEQYF | TGTGCCAGCACCGGCGGGCAGACCTACGAGCAGTACTTC
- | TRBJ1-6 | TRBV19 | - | CASTQGSRSPLHF | TGTGCCAGTACGCAGGGTTCTCGTTCACCCCTCCACTTT
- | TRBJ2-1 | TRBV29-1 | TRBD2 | CSSVGASGGEGNEQFF | TGCAGCTCCGTCGGTGCTAGCGGGGGGGAGGGGAATGAGCAGTTCTTC
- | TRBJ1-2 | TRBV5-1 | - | CASSLSLRYGYTF | TGCGCCAGCAGCTTGAGCCTCCGCTATGGCTACACCTTC
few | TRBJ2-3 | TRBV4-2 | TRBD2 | CASSRDGGANTDTQYF | TGTGCCAGCAGCCGGGACGGGGGGGCAAATACAGATACGCAGTATTTT
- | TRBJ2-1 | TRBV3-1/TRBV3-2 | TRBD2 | CASSQGGNEQFF | TGTGCCAGCAGCCAGGGAGGGAATGAGCAGTTCTTC
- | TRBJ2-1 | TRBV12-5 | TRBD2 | CASGPVAGGVFYEQFF | TGTGCTAGTGGTCCCGTAGCGGGGGGGGTGTTCTATGAGCAGTTCTTC
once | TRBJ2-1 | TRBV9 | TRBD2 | CASSPVTGTSGGGEQFF | TGTGCCAGCAGCCCCGTCACCGGGACTAGCGGGGGGGGAGAGCAGTTCTTC
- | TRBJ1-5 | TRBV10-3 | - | CATASRTDSLSNQPQHF | TGTGCCACCGCCTCCCGGACGGACTCTCTTAGCAATCAGCCCCAGCATTTT
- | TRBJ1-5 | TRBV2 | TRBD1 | CASSGGTGAVPQHF | TGTGCCAGCAGTGGCGGGACAGGGGCAGTGCCCCAGCATTTT
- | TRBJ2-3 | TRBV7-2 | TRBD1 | CASSLKGSEDRWGDTQYF | TGTGCCAGCAGCTTAAAAGGTTCGGAGGACAGGTGGGGAGATACGCAGTATTTT
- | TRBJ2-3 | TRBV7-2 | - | CASSPGDSTDTQYF | TGTGCCAGCAGCCCGGGGGACAGCACAGATACGCAGTATTTT
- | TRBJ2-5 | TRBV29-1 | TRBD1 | CSVDGTGELETQYF | TGCAGCGTTGACGGGACAGGGGAGTTGGAGACCCAGTACTTC
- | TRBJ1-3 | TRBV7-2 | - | CASSLKGRVSGNTIYF | TGTGCCAGCAGCTTAAAGGGCAGGGTCTCTGGAAACACCATATATTTT
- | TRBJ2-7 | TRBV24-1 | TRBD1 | CATSETGTGINEQYF | TGTGCCACCAGTGAGACCGGGACAGGGATCAACGAGCAGTACTTC
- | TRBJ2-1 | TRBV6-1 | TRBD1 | CASSESRFGQGDNEQFF | TGTGCCAGCAGTGAATCGCGATTCGGACAGGGGGACAATGAGCAGTTCTTC
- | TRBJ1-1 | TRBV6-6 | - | CASSTRVGTEAFF | TGTGCCAGCAGTACCAGGGTGGGTACTGAAGCTTTCTTT
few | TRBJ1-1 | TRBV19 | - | CAGGGFGPAFF | TGTGCCGGGGGGGGTTTCGGGCCAGCTTTCTTT
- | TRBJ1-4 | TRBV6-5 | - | CASEHGEKLFF | TGTGCCAGCGAACACGGGGAAAAACTGTTTTTT
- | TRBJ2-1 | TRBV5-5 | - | CASSSGGRSKTSYNEQFF | TGTGCCAGCAGCTCCGGGGGGCGCTCAAAGACTTCATACAATGAGCAGTTCTTC
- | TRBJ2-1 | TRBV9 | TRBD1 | CASSPPGTGDNEQFF | TGTGCCAGCAGCCCCCCCGGGACAGGGGACAATGAGCAGTTCTTC
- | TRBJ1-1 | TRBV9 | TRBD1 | CASSVAGTAMYGAFF | TGTGCCAGCAGCGTAGCCGGGACAGCCATGTATGGTGCTTTCTTT
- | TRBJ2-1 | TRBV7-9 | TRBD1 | CASSSRGQGYNEQFF | TGTGCCAGCAGCTCCCGAGGACAGGGCTACAATGAGCAGTTCTTC